This TCR beta chain originates from a study of human T cells and chemical hapten exposure. The V gene's germline CDR1 is SGHTA and CDR2 FQGTGA. The V gene lost 5 bases and the J gene lost 6 bases, with 12 bases spanning the gap. CDR3 size: 13 residues. Time point described: pre-sensitization, week 0. The treatment was: therapeutic diphenylcyclopropenone sensitization with weekly scalp DPC. Drawing of blood took place ahead of applying each patch test. Each CDR3 protein gets one entry after TCRdb re-called the RACE reads with MiXCR. The sample consists of roughly 260,000 distinct CDR3 sequences, around 9.3% of them appearing once.

The chain uses TRBV7-3 and TRBJ2-3; tentatively, D is TRBD2 (5 bases). The TCR originated in a woman aged 40 to 50 with alopecia areata. Some clones in this sample may be carry-over from other donors' samples. Sequences were derived from whole blood, sampled in connection with sensitization to the hapten diphenylcyclopropenone (DPC). CDR3 nucleotides: TGTGCCAGCAGCGCCGGAGGACTGGATACGCAGTATTTT. It is translated as CASSAGGLDTQYF.